The present T cell receptor beta chain was sequenced within a study of prognosis after radiotherapy for stage I lung cancer. This clonotype was recorded a few times. A read error may explain this, as a much larger clone is one base away. By two-round multiplex PCR, the TCR beta CDR3 was amplified from genomic DNA. Primers specific to each TRBV and TRBJ gene were used in first-round PCR. TCRdb reanalysed the multiplex PCR reads using MiXCR and keeps one entry per CDR3 protein. The sample contains under 75,000 distinct CDR3 sequences, more than 20% of which appear only once. The sequence came from a donor aged 50 or older with non-small cell lung cancer. This sample comprised PBMCs, obtained before or after stereotactic body radiation therapy (not recorded which).

This chain's CDR3 is CAISEELAGAGETQYF. The CDR3 bases are TGTGCCATCAGTGAGGAGCTAGCGGGGGCCGGGGAGACCCAGTACTTC. V usage is TRBV10-3 and J usage is TRBJ2-5, with TRBD2 matching 10 bases. This CDR3 is built from 16 residues. Germline loops: CDR1 ENHRY, CDR2 SYGVKD. V lost 2 bases, J lost 5 bases, and 8 bases stayed unmatched.